A selection of T cell receptor beta chains follows, all from one sample in a study of T-cell reconstitution after alpha-beta-depleted transplantation in children. TCRdb re-analysed the PCR reads in MiXCR, keeping a single row per CDR3 protein. The sample has about 250,000 distinct CDR3 sequences, roughly a quarter seen once. The sequencing used PBMCs, mostly from graft donor cells, collected 360 days after TCRalphabeta/CD19-depleted stem cell transplant. The receptors come from a female patient between 2 and 15 years old who had a stem cell transplant for congenital amegakaryocytic thrombocytopenia, so the T cells may come from the graft donor. CDR3s include the opening cysteine and the closing phenylalanine or tryptophan. A D gene is named only where the DNA matches it firmly. The size entry is marked missing in some rows and otherwise reads once, few, many or a size class.

v_call	d_call	clone_size	j_call	cdr3_nt	cdr3_aa
TRBV27	TRBD2	many	TRBJ2-7	TGTGCCAGCAGTACCCTTCCCTATAGCGGGAGAGAATTTAGCTCCTACGAGCAGTACTTC	CASSTLPYSGREFSSYEQYF
TRBV9	-	-	TRBJ2-2	TGTGCCAGCAGCCTTCGACAGACAGGAGGGGAGCTGTTTTTT	CASSLRQTGGELFF
TRBV15	TRBD2	-	TRBJ2-2	TGTGCCACCAGCAGAGATCGGCTAGCGGGGAACACCGGGGAGCTGTTTTTT	CATSRDRLAGNTGELFF
TRBV4-3	-	-	TRBJ1-2	TGCGCCAGCAGCCAAGCCCTACAAGACAGTTTTGGCTACACCTTC	CASSQALQDSFGYTF
TRBV28	-	many	TRBJ2-7	TGTGCCAGCAGTCCGCCCGGGATACCCCACGAGCAGTACTTC	CASSPPGIPHEQYF
TRBV3-1	TRBD2	few	TRBJ2-3	TGTGCCAGCGGGGCGGGGGGTGTCGATACGCAGTATTTT	CASGAGGVDTQYF
TRBV5-1	TRBD2	-	TRBJ2-1	TGCGCCAGCAGCTTGGCCCTAGCGGGGGGGATCTACAATGAGCAGTTCTTC	CASSLALAGGIYNEQFF
TRBV7-2	-	few	TRBJ2-7	TGTGCCAGCAGCTTAAACGGAGAGCAGTACTTC	CASSLNGEQYF
TRBV7-6	TRBD2	-	TRBJ2-1	TGTGCCAGCAGCTTTCGTCCTTCCCGTTTTCTAGCGGGAGGAGACAATGAGCAGTTCTTC	CASSFRPSRFLAGGDNEQFF
TRBV28	TRBD1	-	TRBJ2-3	TGTGCCAGCAGTTTCCGTACCCGACAGGGAGATACGCAGTATTTT	CASSFRTRQGDTQYF
TRBV11-2	-	-	TRBJ2-1	TGTGCCAGCAGCTCGCGGACCTTGGGGGGCTGGTCCTACAATGAGCAGTTCTTC	CASSSRTLGGWSYNEQFF
TRBV20-1	-	-	TRBJ2-4	TGCAGTGCTCTGGGGCAGTTGCTAGCCAAAAACATTCAGTACTTC	CSALGQLLAKNIQYF
TRBV21-1	-	many	TRBJ2-2	TGTGCCAGCAGCAAAGACGGGACGGAGAACACCGGGGAGCTGTTTTTT	CASSKDGTENTGELFF
TRBV7-6	TRBD1	few	TRBJ2-2	TGTGCCAGCAGCTTAAGAACGGGACAGGGGAGGACCGGGGAGCTGTTTTTT	CASSLRTGQGRTGELFF
TRBV6-2/TRBV6-3	-	many	TRBJ2-1	TGTGCCAGCAGTTACTCGAATAAGAATGAGCAGTTCTTC	CASSYSNKNEQFF
TRBV7-6	TRBD1	-	TRBJ2-2	TGTGCCAGCACCCGGGGACAGGGGTTGGTCACCGGGGAGCTGTTTTTT	CASTRGQGLVTGELFF
TRBV5-6	-	-	TRBJ1-5	TGTGCCAGCAGCTTGGCCGTACAGGGAGCTCAGCCCCAGCATTTT	CASSLAVQGAQPQHF
TRBV5-5	-	few	TRBJ2-1	TGTGCCAGCAGCTACATGGCCCCCAATGAGCAGTTCTTC	CASSYMAPNEQFF
TRBV6-2/TRBV6-3	TRBD2	few	TRBJ2-7	TGTGCCAGCAGTCAGCCGGGACTACTCCATTCCGAGCAGTACTTC	CASSQPGLLHSEQYF
TRBV28	-	-	TRBJ1-2	TGTGCCAGCAACCCTTTCGGGCTCTATGGCTACACCTTC	CASNPFGLYGYTF
TRBV12-3/TRBV12-4	-	many	TRBJ2-1	TGTGCCAGCAGGGCGGTGGAGGAGCAGTTCTTC	CASRAVEEQFF
TRBV5-1	TRBD2	few	TRBJ2-1	TGCGCCAGCAGCTTGGGGGGGACTAGTGCCTACAATGAGCAGTTCTTC	CASSLGGTSAYNEQFF
TRBV5-4	-	few	TRBJ2-1	TGTGCCAGCAGCTTGGCTATGGGGGCGAGCTCCTACAATGAGCAGTTCTTC	CASSLAMGASSYNEQFF
TRBV20-1	TRBD2	-	TRBJ2-1	TGCAGTGCCAGAGATCCCTGGACTAGCGGGGAGCAGTTCTTC	CSARDPWTSGEQFF
TRBV2	TRBD2	-	TRBJ2-3	TGTGCCAGCAGGGCGACTAGCGGGAGTCAGTCAGATACGCAGTATTTT	CASRATSGSQSDTQYF
TRBV12-3/TRBV12-4	-	few	TRBJ1-4	TGTGCCAGCAGTTTAGTGGGGGCGGATGAAAAACTGTTTTTT	CASSLVGADEKLFF
TRBV29-1	-	many	TRBJ2-1	TGCAGCGTAGATGACTCAAAGAGCTCCTACAATGAGCAGTTCTTC	CSVDDSKSSYNEQFF
TRBV7-8	-	many	TRBJ1-2	TGTGCCAGCAGCAGCACCCTGACATACTACACCTTC	CASSSTLTYYTF